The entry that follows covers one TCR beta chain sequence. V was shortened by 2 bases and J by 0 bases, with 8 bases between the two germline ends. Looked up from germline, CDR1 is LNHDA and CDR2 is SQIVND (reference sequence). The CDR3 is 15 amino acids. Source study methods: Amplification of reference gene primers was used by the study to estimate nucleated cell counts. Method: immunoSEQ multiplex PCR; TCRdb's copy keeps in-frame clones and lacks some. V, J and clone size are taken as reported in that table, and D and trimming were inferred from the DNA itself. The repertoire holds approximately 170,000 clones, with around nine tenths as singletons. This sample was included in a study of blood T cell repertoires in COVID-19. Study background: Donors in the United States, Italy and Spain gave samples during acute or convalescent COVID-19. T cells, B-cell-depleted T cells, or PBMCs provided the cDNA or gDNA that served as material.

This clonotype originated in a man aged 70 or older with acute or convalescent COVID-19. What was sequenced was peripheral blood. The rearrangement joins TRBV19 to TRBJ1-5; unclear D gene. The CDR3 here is CASSIPKNSNQPQHF. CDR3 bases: TGTGCCAGTAGTATACCCAAAAATAGCAATCAGCCCCAGCATTTT.